This TCR beta chain was observed in a study of T cell clones after liver transplantation. Across the whole study: In this trial, immunosuppression withdrawal was attempted within 2 years of liver transplant. TCRbeta sequencing after a pre-transplant mixed lymphocyte reaction identified graft-donor-reactive clones, later tracked in post-transplant blood. Standard immunosuppression, with no induction, continued until 12-24 months after transplant.

Clones were read by immunoSEQ multiplex PCR, and TCRdb kept only the in-frame ones, dropping some. The sample lists more than 65,000 clones; over 85% were seen once. Sequences were derived from CD4+ T cells from blood, sampled before liver transplant. The sequence was obtained from a human donor who received a liver transplant.

This CDR3 reads CASSRLADNEQFF. The CDR3 DNA is TGTGCCAGCAGCCGTCTAGCGGACAATGAGCAGTTCTTC. V usage is TRBV6-1 and J usage is TRBJ2-1, with 7 bases that match TRBD2. V lost 6 bases, J lost 5 bases, and 4 bases stayed unmatched. This CDR3 region has 13 residues. Germline CDR1 is MNHNS and CDR2 is SASEGT.